The sample holds a few counts of the clone carrying this T cell receptor beta chain. Its antigen is unidentified. MiXCR was run by TCRdb on the 5' RACE reads, yielding one entry per CDR3 protein. This table has 130,000 or so distinct CDR3 sequences, roughly 17% appearing once. This sample was taken from a study of CD8 T cells in ankylosing spondylitis. Study-level results: Seemingly characteristic of ankylosing spondylitis blood was a TCR beta motif consisting of 7 or 8 highly homologous variants.

The V end was cut by 0 bases, the J end by 0 bases, with 20 bases between. The CDR3 extends over 19 amino acids. Per germline, CDR1 SGHAT and CDR2 FQNNGV. The chain uses TRBV11-2 and TRBJ1-1; perhaps TRBD1 as D (6 bases). The source of this sequence is a male donor with ankylosing spondylitis. Material for sequencing was blood, either unsorted or a sorted T cell fraction (not recorded which). Here the CDR3 DNA reads TGTGCCAGCAGCTTAGATGGTGTTGGGACACGGATCATGAACACTGAAGCTTTCTTT. Protein: CASSLDGVGTRIMNTEAFF.